This is a list of T cell receptor beta chains from one sample in a study of cytomegalovirus exposure and HLA in healthy donors. TCRdb keeps only in-frame clones here, not all; method: immunoSEQ multiplex PCR. The repertoire holds about 57,000 clones, with over 60% as singletons. The sample comprised PBMCs. These receptors all come from a young man in good health and CMV-seropositive. CDR3s include the opening cysteine and the closing phenylalanine or tryptophan.

j_gene | v_gene | CDR3aa
TRBJ2-6 | TRBV28 | CASSLGHTPVGANVLTF
TRBJ1-2 | TRBV29-1 | CSVSTGGDYGYTF
TRBJ1-2 | TRBV21-1 | CASSKEQGHHGYTF
TRBJ2-1 | TRBV28 | CASSAEAGGRHNEQFF
TRBJ1-6 | TRBV4-3 | CASSQDRDMYNSPLHF
TRBJ1-2 | TRBV11-2 | CASSLGRDGYTF
TRBJ1-1 | TRBV19 | CASSVDRGLSGEAFF
TRBJ2-1 | TRBV19 | CASSTQRGAYNEQFF
TRBJ1-5 | TRBV12-5 | CASGSRDSGFYQPQHF
TRBJ1-6 | TRBV7-9 | CASSPGQGKSPLHF
TRBJ2-2 | TRBV7-3 | CASSFRVLGTGELFF
TRBJ1-1 | TRBV29-1 | CSVHLGGRLTEAFF
TRBJ2-2 | TRBV29-1 | CSVEVPRSGGPTGELFF
TRBJ2-6 | TRBV7-9 | CASSFGQGAANVLTF
TRBJ1-1 | TRBV28 | CASSLFTRGGGEAFF
TRBJ2-1 | TRBV6-1 | CASSEGRGGVSSYNEQFF
TRBJ2-7 | TRBV7-2 | CASSSPDSGRYEQYF
TRBJ2-7 | TRBV9 | CASSAGTGDYEQYF
TRBJ2-2 | TRBV6-5 | CASSYRRRTNTGELFF
TRBJ2-2 | TRBV18 | CASSPFGETGELFF
TRBJ2-7 | TRBV18 | CASSPILGGGSYEQYF
TRBJ1-2 | TRBV21-1 | CASSGKIDSQLVRQGKMYGYTF
TRBJ1-2 | TRBV7-3 | CASSPLGGTTYGYTF
TRBJ1-1 | TRBV6-5 | CASSPPEGGTEAFF
TRBJ1-1 | TRBV6-6 | CASSYTEEGAFF
TRBJ1-4 | TRBV27 | CASRRATNEKLFF
TRBJ1-5 | TRBV28 | CASNIIGNQPQHF
TRBJ2-7 | TRBV4-3 | CASSHNTDRAYEQYF
TRBJ1-2 | TRBV7-2 | CASSLVDRSGYTF
TRBJ2-7 | TRBV5-1 | CASSFSPRDEQYF
TRBJ1-1 | TRBV27 | CASSLSDRTNTEAFF
TRBJ1-1 | TRBV28 | CASSPTAGITEAFF
NA | TRBV10-3 | CAIRRVADRANYEQYF
TRBJ2-1 | TRBV7-2 | CASSLGGGLYNEQFF
TRBJ1-2 | TRBV28 | CASSVPGGVIYGYTF
TRBJ1-2 | TRBV28 | CASSLGGGRGYGYTF
TRBJ1-1 | TRBV9 | CASSVGGRAEAFF
TRBJ2-1 | TRBV7-2 | CASNKWTSGGYNEQFF
TRBJ2-1 | TRBV4-3 | CASSPEERRDNEQFF
TRBJ2-5 | TRBV2 | CASSDVARETQYF
TRBJ2-3 | TRBV30 | CAWGTGGWDTQYF
TRBJ1-1 | TRBV6-6 | CASSNTGIEAFF
TRBJ2-3 | TRBV5-1 | CASSPRSGGGTDTQYF
TRBJ1-1 | TRBV9 | CASSADRDTEAFF
TRBJ2-3 | TRBV7-8 | CASSLGGGNTDTQYF
TRBJ1-2 | TRBV30 | CAWSTPGSYTF
TRBJ2-6 | TRBV6-5 | CASSRLSGANVLTF
NA | TRBV5-1 | CASSPGQGAYEQYF
TRBJ1-2 | TRBV5-4 | CASSPDTYGYTF
TRBJ1-1 | TRBV7-2 | CASSLLASNTEAFF
TRBJ2-6 | TRBV5-3 | CARRDQTHRKPHWANVLTF
NA | TRBV4-1 | CASSQDWTVYEQYF
TRBJ1-2 | TRBV6-5 | CASSYPGTGAGYTF
TRBJ1-2 | TRBV4-3 | CASSRDRDVSGYTF
TRBJ1-1 | TRBV7-9 | CASSEGRTMNTEAFF